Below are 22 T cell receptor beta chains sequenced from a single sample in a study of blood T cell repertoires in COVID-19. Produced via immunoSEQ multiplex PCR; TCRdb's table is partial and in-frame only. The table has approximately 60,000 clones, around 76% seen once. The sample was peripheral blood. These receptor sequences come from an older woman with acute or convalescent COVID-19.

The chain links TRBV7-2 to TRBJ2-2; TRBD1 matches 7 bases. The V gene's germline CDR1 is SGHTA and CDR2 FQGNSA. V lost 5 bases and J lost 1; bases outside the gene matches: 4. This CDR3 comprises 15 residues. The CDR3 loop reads CASSTRTGNTGELFF. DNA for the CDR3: TGTGCCAGCAGCACCCGGACAGGGAACACCGGGGAGCTGTTTTTT.

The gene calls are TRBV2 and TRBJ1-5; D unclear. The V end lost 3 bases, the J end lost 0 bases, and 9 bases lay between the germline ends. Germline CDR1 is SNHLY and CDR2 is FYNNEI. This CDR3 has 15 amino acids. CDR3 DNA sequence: TGTGCCAGCAGTGACGGGGTGGTTAGCAATCAGCCCCAGCATTTT. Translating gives CASSDGVVSNQPQHF.

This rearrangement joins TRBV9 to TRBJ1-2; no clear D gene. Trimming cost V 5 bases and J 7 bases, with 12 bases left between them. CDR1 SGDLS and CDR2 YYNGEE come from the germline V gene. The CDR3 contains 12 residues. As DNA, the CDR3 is TGTGCCAGCAGTGACTCGACGGGTGGCTACACCTTC. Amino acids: CASSDSTGGYTF.

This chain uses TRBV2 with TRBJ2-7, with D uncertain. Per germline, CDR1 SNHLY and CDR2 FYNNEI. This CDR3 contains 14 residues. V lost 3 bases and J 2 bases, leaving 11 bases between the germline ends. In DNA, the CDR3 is TGTGCCAGCAGTGACCCCGAGTACCCCTACGAGCAGTACTTC. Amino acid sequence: CASSDPEYPYEQYF.

In DNA form, the CDR3 reads TGCGCCAGCAGCTTTAACACCAGGCAGAACTATGGCTACACCTTC. Translation: CASSFNTRQNYGYTF. The genes are TRBV5-1 and TRBJ1-2; no clear D gene. CDR1 is SGHRS and CDR2 is YFSETQ in the germline V gene. V gave up 2 bases and J gave up 2 bases, with 13 bases separating them. CDR3 length equals 15 residues.

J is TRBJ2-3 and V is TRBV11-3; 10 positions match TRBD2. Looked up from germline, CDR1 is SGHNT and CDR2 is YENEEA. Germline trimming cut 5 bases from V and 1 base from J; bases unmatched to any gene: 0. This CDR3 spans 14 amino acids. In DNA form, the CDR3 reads TGTGCCAGCAGCACTAGCGGGGGCACAGATACGCAGTATTTT. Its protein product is CASSTSGGTDTQYF.

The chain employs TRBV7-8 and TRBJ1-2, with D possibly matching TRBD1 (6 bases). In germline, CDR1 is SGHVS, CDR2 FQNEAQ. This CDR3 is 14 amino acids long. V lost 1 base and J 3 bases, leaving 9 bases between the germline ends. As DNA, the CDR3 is TGTGCCAGCAGCTTAGTGCGGACAGACTATGGCTACACCTTC. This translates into CASSLVRTDYGYTF.

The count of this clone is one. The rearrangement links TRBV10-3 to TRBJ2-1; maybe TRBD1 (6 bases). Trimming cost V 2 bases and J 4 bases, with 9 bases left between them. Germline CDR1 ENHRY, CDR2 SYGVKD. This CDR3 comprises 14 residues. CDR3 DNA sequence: TGTGCCATCAGTGAGAGGGGGAATTACAATGAGCAGTTCTTC. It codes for CAISERGNYNEQFF.

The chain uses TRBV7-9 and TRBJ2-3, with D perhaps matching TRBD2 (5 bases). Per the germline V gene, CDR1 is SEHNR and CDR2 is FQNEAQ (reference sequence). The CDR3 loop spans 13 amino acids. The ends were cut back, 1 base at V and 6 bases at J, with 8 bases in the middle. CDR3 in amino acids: CASSLGGADTQYF. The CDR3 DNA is TGTGCCAGCAGCTTAGGGGGAGCGGATACGCAGTATTTT.

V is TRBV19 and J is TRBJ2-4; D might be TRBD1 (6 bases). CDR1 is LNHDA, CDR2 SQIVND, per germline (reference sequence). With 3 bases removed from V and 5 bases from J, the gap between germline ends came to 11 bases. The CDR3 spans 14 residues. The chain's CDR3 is CASSITGPQNIQYF. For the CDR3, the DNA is TGTGCCAGTAGTATCACAGGGCCCCAAAACATTCAGTACTTC.

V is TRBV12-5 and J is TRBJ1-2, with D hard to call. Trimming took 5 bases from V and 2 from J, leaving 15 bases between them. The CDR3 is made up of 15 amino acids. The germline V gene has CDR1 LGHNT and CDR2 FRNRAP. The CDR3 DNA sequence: TGTGCTAGTGGTGGCCCGACAACGTCGAACTATGGCTACACCTTC. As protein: CASGGPTTSNYGYTF.

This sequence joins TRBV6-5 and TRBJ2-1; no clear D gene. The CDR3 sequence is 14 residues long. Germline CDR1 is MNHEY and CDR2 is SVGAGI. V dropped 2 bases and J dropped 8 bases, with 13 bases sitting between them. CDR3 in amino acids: CASSYLQAQDEQFF. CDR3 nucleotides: TGTGCCAGCAGTTACCTGCAGGCTCAAGATGAGCAGTTCTTC.

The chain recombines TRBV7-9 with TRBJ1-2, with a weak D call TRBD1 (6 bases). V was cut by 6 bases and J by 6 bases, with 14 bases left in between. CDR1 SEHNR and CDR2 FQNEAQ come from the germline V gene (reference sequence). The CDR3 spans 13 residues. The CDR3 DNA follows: TGTGCCAGCAGTTTAAGACAGGCGGATGGCTACACCTTC. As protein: CASSLRQADGYTF.

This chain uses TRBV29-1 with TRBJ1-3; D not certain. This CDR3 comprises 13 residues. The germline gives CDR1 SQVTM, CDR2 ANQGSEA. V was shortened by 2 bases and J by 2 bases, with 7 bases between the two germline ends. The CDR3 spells CSVESGPGNTIYF. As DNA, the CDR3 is TGCAGCGTTGAATCTGGGCCTGGAAACACCATATATTTT.

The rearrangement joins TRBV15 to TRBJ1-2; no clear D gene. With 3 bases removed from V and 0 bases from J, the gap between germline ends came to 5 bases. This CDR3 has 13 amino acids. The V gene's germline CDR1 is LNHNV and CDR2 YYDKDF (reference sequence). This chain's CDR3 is CATSRDSNYGYTF. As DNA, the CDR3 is TGTGCCACCAGCAGGGACTCTAACTATGGCTACACCTTC. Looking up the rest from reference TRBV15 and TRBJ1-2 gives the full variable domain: DAMVIQNPRYQVTQFGKPVTLSCSQTLNHNVMYWYQQKSSQAPKLLFHYYDKDFNNEADTPDNFQSRRPNTSFCFLDIRSPGLGDTAMYLCATSRDSNYGYTFGSGTRLTVV.

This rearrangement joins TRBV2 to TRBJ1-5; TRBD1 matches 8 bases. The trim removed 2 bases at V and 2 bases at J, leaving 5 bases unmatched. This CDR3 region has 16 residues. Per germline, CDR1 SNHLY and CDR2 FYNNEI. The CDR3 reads CASSETGGRGNQPQHF. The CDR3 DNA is TGTGCCAGCAGTGAAACAGGGGGTCGGGGCAATCAGCCCCAGCATTTT.

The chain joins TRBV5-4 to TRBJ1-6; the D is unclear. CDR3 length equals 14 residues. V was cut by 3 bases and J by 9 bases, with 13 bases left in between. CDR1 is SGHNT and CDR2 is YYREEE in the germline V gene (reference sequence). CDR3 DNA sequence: TGTGCCAGCAGCTACGGAGTCCCCGCTTCACCCCTCCACTTT. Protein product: CASSYGVPASPLHF.

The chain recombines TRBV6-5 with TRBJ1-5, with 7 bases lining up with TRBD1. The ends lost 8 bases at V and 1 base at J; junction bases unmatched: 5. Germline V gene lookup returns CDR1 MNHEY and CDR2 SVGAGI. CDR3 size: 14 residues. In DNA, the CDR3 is TGTGCCAGCCGAGGGGGCAGAAGCAATCAGCCCCAGCATTTT. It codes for CASRGGRSNQPQHF.

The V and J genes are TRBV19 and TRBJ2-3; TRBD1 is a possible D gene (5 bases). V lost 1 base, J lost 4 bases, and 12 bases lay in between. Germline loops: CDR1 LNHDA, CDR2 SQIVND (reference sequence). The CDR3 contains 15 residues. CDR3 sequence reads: CASSIGAGSADTQYF. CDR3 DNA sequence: TGTGCCAGTAGTATAGGGGCAGGGTCAGCAGATACGCAGTATTTT.

The CDR3 sequence is CASSQGQGFMNTEAFF. CDR3 DNA sequence: TGTGCCAGCAGCCAAGGACAGGGATTTATGAACACTGAAGCTTTCTTT. The genes are TRBV14 and TRBJ1-1; 7 bases align to TRBD1. Per germline, CDR1 SGHDN and CDR2 FVKESK. CDR3 length: 16 amino acids. J was trimmed by 0 bases and V by 1 base; bases with no gene match: 5.

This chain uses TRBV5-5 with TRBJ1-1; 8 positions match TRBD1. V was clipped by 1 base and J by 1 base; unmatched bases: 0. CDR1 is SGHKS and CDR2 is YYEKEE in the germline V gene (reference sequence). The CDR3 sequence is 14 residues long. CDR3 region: CASSLQGANTEAFF. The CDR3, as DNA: TGTGCCAGCAGCTTGCAGGGGGCGAACACTGAAGCTTTCTTT.

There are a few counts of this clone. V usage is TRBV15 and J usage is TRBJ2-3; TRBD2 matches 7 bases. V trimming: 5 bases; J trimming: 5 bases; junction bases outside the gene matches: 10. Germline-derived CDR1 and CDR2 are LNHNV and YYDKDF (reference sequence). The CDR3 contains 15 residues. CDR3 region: CATSVLGGGLDTQYF. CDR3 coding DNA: TGTGCCACCAGCGTCCTCGGCGGGGGTTTAGATACGCAGTATTTT.